This T cell receptor beta chain emerged from a study of cytomegalovirus exposure and HLA in healthy donors. Findings and caveats of the study: It was confirmed in vitro that three of the CMV-associated chains were specific for CMV antigens. The study labeled 170 or so TCR beta chains cytomegalovirus-associated.

The J segment lost 4 bases and the V segment lost 5 bases, leaving 10 bases of the junction unmatched. The CDR3 sequence is 18 residues long. The germline CDR1 and CDR2 sequences are SEHNR and FQNEAQ (reference sequence). Note on this clone: Its target is unknown.

Measured with immunoSEQ multiplex PCR; TCRdb has only the in-frame clones, and not every one. This table holds some 130,000 clones, about 95% found once. Sequencing input: PBMCs. This chain joins TRBV7-9 and TRBJ2-1, with 14 bases aligning to TRBD2. The receptor comes from a man younger than 30 in good health and CMV-seropositive. CDR3 region: CASSPPGLAGDGYNEQFF. The CDR3 bases are TGTGCCAGCAGCCCGCCGGGACTAGCGGGAGACGGGTACAATGAGCAGTTCTTC.